This T cell receptor beta chain emerged from a study of cytomegalovirus exposure and HLA in healthy donors (dated by TCRdb to 2015 to 2018). With regard to the full study: The 650 to 750 repertoires of the first cohort and the approximately 130 validation repertoires were produced on the same platform, according to a later analysis. The study was designed to test whether signatures of past pathogen exposure could be identified by cataloging public T cell receptors. A separate validation cohort of over a hundred different subjects was used in addition to the roughly 670-subject first cohort. To predict cytomegalovirus infection status, the study brought together high-throughput TCR immunosequencing, statistical association of individual TCRs with disease status, and machine learning.

Overall results and qualifications from the work: The study listed 164 TCR beta chains as associated with cytomegalovirus. In both the original and validation cohorts, the classifier was reported to diagnose cytomegalovirus status with high specificity and sensitivity. Across donors, most TCR sequences were observed very rarely, whereas some public TCRs were present in many individuals. Subsequent analysis determined that TCRs grouped into clusters in the first cohort also showed a tendency toward co-occurrence across the roughly 120 validation repertoires, and 90% to 95% of cluster scores exceeded 0. The authors suggested that the approach could potentially be extended to other disease states and immunological phenotypes. A few of the identified cytomegalovirus-associated TCR beta chains were confirmed in vitro to be specific for cytomegalovirus antigens. A later analysis lacked HLA typing for the validation cohort, so it scored co-occurrence in that cohort across all 130 or so repertoires.

Comment on this clone: Its antigen target is currently unknown. There are no base qualities to consult, and no much larger clone falls within one base.

Donors formed part of the validation cohort, which comprised 120 subjects and was distinct from the first cohort of some 700 subjects. The library was obtained by the immunoSEQ multiplex PCR assay. As for the authors' bioinformatics: A statistical classification framework was built for diagnosing cytomegalovirus status from the catalog of TCR beta chain sequences. In TCRdb, the immuneACCESS table is reduced to in-frame sequences with V and J assigned. These tables do not hold every clone; where another copy was compared, an unresolved V gene accounts for under half, and the others remain unexplained. The V and J calls and clone size were taken over from that table, and D and trimming were inferred from the DNA. The sample includes 110,000 to 150,000 clones, with roughly four fifths observed a single time. 1.4% to 1.5% of the sample is in the top ten clones. Source material: PBMCs. This receptor was identified in a woman in her 30s in good health and CMV-seronegative.

The DNA sequence follows: TGCGCCAGCAGCCAATCCCAAGGACAGGGAGTCACAGATACGCAGTATTTT. Its translation is CASSQSQGQGVTDTQYF. Recombination connected TRBV4-1 to TRBJ2-3; the junction holds 8 bases that match TRBD1. As encoded in the germline V gene, CDR1 is MGHRA while CDR2 is YSYEKL. The CDR3 covers 17 residues, taking in both the cysteine and the phenylalanine. Only CDR3 DNA remains: 51 bases, in frame from the first base. Trimming removed 2 bases from V and 2 bases from J; the gene matches leave 9 bases unexplained.